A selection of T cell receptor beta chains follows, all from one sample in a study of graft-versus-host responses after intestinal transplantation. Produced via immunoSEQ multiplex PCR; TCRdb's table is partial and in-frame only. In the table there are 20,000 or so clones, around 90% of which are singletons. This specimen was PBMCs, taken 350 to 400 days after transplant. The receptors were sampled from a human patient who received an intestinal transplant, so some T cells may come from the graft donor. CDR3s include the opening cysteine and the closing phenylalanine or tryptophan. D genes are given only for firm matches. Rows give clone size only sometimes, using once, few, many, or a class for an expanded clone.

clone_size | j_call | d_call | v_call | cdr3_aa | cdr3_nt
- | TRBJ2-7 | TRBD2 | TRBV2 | CAVQTSGGYEQYF | TGTGCCGTACAGACTAGCGGGGGGTACGAGCAGTACTTC
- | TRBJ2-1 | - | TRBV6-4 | CASSTQGGAGNEQFF | TGTGCCAGCAGTACACAGGGGGGGGCCGGGAATGAGCAGTTCTTC
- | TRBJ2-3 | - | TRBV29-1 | CSVEVGGARTDTQYF | TGCAGCGTTGAAGTGGGGGGGGCACGAACAGATACGCAGTATTTT
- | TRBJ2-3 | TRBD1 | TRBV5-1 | CASSPGQGTDTQYF | TGCGCCAGCAGCCCCGGACAGGGCACAGATACGCAGTATTTT
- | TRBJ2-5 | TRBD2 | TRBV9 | CASSVGGGGTQYF | TGTGCCAGCAGCGTAGGCGGGGGGGGGACCCAGTACTTC
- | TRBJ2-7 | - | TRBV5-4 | CASSPGGDYEQYF | TGTGCCAGCAGCCCTGGGGGTGACTACGAGCAGTACTTC
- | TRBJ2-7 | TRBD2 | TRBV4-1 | CASSQDQPIAGGPRWSYEQYF | TGCGCCAGCAGCCAAGACCAACCTATAGCGGGAGGGCCGCGGTGGAGCTACGAGCAGTACTTC
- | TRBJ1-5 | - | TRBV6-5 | CASSDLTGLNQPQHF | TGTGCCAGCAGTGACTTGACAGGACTCAATCAGCCCCAGCATTTT
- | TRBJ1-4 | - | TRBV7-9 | CASSLGRGENEKLFF | TGTGCCAGCAGCTTAGGCCGTGGAGAGAATGAAAAACTGTTTTTT
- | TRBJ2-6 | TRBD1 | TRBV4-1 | CASSRGTGDSGANVLTF | TGCGCCAGCAGCCGCGGGACAGGGGACTCTGGGGCCAACGTCCTGACTTTC
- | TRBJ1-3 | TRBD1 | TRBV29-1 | CSVQGQTSGNTIYF | TGCAGCGTTCAGGGACAGACCTCTGGAAACACCATATATTTT
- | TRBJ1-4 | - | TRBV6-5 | CASSVETTLGKLFF | TGTGCCAGCAGTGTTGAGACAACTCTTGGAAAACTGTTTTTT
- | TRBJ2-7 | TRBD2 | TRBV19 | CASSLHTPSGVSSYEQYF | TGTGCCAGTAGTCTGCATACCCCGAGCGGGGTCAGCTCCTACGAGCAGTACTTC
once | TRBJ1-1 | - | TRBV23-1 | CASSQSDGWDLDTEAFF | TGCGCCAGCAGTCAATCAGATGGTTGGGATTTGGACACTGAAGCTTTCTTT
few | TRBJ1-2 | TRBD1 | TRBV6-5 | CASSYTRDRVYGYTF | TGTGCCAGCAGTTACACCAGGGACAGGGTCTATGGCTACACCTTC
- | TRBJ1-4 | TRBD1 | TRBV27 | CASSNHRGVTNEKLFF | TGTGCCAGCAGTAACCACAGGGGAGTGACTAATGAAAAACTGTTTTTT
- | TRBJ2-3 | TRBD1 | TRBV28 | CASTLGQLTDTQYF | TGTGCCAGCACCTTGGGACAGCTCACAGATACGCAGTATTTT
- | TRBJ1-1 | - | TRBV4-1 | CASSQARGTEAFF | TGCGCCAGCAGCCAAGCACGAGGTACAGAAGCTTTCTTT
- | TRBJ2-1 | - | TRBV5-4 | CASSIRGASYNEQFF | TGTGCCAGCAGCATCCGGGGGGCCTCTTACAATGAGCAGTTCTTC
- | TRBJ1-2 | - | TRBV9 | CASSPGKQSYGYTF | TGTGCCAGCAGCCCCGGAAAGCAGTCCTATGGCTACACCTTC
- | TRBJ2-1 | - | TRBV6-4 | CASSDSGGPYNEQFF | TGTGCCAGCAGTGACTCTGGCGGCCCCTACAATGAGCAGTTCTTC
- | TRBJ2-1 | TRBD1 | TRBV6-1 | CASTKTGGEGNEQFF | TGTGCCAGCACTAAGACAGGGGGCGAAGGCAATGAGCAGTTCTTC
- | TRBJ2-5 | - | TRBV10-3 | CAISAETGLDWETQYF | TGTGCCATCAGTGCTGAGACAGGTTTGGACTGGGAGACCCAGTACTTC
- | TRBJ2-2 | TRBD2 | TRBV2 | CASRTGTSWLAGELFF | TGTGCCAGCAGAACCGGGACTAGCTGGTTAGCCGGGGAGCTGTTTTTT
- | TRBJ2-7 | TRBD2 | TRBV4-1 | CASSARLAENYEQYF | TGCGCCAGCAGCGCGCGACTAGCGGAGAACTACGAGCAGTACTTC
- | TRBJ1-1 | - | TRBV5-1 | CASSLQGSGNTEAFF | TGCGCCAGCAGCCTACAGGGATCAGGGAACACTGAAGCTTTCTTT